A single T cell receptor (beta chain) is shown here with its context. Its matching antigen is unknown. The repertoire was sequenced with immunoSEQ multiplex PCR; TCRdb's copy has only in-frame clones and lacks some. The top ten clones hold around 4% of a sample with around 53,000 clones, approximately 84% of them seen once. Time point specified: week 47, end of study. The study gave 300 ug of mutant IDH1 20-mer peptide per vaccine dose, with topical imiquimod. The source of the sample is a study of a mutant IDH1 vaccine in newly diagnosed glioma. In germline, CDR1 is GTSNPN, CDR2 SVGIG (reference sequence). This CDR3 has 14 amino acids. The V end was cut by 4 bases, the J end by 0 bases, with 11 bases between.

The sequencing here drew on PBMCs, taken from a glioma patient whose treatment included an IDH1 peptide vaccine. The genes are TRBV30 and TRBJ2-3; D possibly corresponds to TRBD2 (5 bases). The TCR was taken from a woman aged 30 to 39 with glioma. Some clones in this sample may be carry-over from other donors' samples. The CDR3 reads CAWMSAASTDTQYF. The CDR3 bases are TGTGCCTGGATGTCAGCGGCTAGCACAGATACGCAGTATTTT.